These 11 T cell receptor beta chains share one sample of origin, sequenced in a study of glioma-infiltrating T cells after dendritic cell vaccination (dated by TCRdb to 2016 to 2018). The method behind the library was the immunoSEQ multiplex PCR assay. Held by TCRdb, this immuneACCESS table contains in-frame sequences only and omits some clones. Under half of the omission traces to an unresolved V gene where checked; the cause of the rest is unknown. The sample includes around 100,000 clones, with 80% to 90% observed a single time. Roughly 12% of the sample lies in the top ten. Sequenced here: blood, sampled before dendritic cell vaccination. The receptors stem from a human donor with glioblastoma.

The CDR3 bases are TGTGCCAGCAGCCGGACCGGGACAGGGCATGGCTACACCTTC. This sequence encodes CASSRTGTGHGYTF. The V gene is TRBV7-3, the J gene TRBJ1-2; 9 bases are a match to TRBD1. The junction had 7 bases not matched to a gene; V was cut back by 5 bases and J by 6 bases. CDR1 is SGHTA, CDR2 FQGTGA, per germline. CDR3 length: 14 residues.

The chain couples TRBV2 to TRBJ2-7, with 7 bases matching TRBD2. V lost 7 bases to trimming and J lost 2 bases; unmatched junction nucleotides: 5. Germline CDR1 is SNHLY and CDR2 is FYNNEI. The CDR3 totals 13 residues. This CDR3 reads CASMREQTYEQYF. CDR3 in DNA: TGTGCCAGCATGCGGGAGCAAACCTACGAGCAGTACTTC.

CDR3 coding DNA: TGCGCCAGCAGGACAGAACACACCGGGGAGCTGTTTTTT. Translation: CASRTEHTGELFF. The V and J genes are TRBV5-1 and TRBJ2-2, with D perhaps matching TRBD1 (5 bases). V lost 5 bases and J 3 bases, leaving 8 bases between the germline ends. This CDR3 region has 13 residues. Germline V gene data show CDR1 as SGHRS and CDR2 as YFSETQ. Variable domain in full (rest from reference TRBV5-1 and TRBJ2-2): KAGVTQTPRYLIKTRGQQVTLSCSPISGHRSVSWYQQTPGQGLQFLFEYFSETQRNKGNFPGRFSGRQFSNSRSEMNVSTLELGDSALYLCASRTEHTGELFFGEGSRLTVL.

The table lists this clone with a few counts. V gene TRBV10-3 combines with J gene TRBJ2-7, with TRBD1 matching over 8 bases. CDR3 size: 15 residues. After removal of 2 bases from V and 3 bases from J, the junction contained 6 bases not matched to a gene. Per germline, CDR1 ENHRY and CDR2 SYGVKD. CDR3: CAISETTGGNYEQYF. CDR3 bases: TGTGCCATCAGTGAGACTACAGGGGGGAACTACGAGCAGTACTTC.

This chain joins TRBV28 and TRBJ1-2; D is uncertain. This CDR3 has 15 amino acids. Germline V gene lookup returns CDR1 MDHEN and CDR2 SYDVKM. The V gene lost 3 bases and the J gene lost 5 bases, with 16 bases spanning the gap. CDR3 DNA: TGTGCCAGCAGTTTGGAGGCCACCCTGGGATATGGCTACACCTTC. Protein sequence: CASSLEATLGYGYTF.

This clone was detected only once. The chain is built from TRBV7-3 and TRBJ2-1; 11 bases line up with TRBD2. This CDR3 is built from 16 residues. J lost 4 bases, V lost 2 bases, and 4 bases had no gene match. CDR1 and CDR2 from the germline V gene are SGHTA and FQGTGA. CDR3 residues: CASSLLAGGQYNEQFF. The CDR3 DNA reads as TGTGCCAGCAGCTTATTAGCGGGGGGGCAGTACAATGAGCAGTTCTTC.

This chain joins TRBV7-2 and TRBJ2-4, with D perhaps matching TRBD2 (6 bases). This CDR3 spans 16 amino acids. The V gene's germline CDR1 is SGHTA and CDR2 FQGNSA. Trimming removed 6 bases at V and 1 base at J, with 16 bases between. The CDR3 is CASSYGRGHAKNIQYF. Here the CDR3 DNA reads TGTGCCAGCAGTTACGGGCGGGGTCACGCCAAAAACATTCAGTACTTC.

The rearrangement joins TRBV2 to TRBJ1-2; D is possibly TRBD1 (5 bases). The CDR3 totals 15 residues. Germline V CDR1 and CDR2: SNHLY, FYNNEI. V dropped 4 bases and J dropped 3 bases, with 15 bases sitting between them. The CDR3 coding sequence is TGTGCCAGCAGTGCAACTACGGTACAGGACTATGGCTACACCTTC. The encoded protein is CASSATTVQDYGYTF.

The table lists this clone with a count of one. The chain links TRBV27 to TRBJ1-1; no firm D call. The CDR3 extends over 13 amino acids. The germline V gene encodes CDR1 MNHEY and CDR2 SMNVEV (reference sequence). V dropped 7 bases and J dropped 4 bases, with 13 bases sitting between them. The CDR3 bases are TGTGCCAGCATTCGGGGATCGGGCACTGAAGCTTTCTTT. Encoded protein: CASIRGSGTEAFF.

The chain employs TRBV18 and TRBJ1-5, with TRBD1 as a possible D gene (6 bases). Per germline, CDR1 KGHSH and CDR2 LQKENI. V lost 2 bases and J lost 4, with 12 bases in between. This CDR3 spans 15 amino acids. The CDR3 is CASSPGVRGNQPQHF. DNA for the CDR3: TGTGCCAGCTCACCAGGGGTCAGGGGAAATCAGCCCCAGCATTTT.

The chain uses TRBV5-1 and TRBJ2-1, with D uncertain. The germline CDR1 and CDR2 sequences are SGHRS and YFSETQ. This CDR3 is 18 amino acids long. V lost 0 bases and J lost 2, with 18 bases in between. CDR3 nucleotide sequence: TGCGCCAGCAGCTTGGAGTTAACAGTCCTAAGCCCCTACAATGAGCAGTTCTTC. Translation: CASSLELTVLSPYNEQFF.